These 21 T cell receptor beta chains were all obtained from the same sample, sequenced in a study of OX40 agonist ivuxolimab in advanced cancers. Clones were read by immunoSEQ multiplex PCR, and TCRdb kept only the in-frame ones, dropping some. The sample shows 30,000 to 40,000 clones, approximately 90% of them seen only once. The sample in question was CD4+ or CD8+ T cells sorted from blood, obtained in a trial of the OX40 agonist ivuxolimab. Receptors were obtained from an adult with an advanced solid tumor such as melanoma, head and neck, liver or kidney cancer.

This rearrangement joins TRBV5-6 to TRBJ2-2; D is possibly TRBD1 (5 bases). CDR3 length: 15 amino acids. V was pared by 4 bases and J by 1 base, with 11 bases between. The germline V gene encodes CDR1 SGHDT and CDR2 YYEEEE. The CDR3 nucleotides are TGTGCCAGCAGCGGGCTGACAGTGAACACCGGGGAGCTGTTTTTT. This codes for CASSGLTVNTGELFF.

This sequence joins TRBV29-1 and TRBJ1-2; 11 bases align to TRBD1. The germline V gene encodes CDR1 SQVTM and CDR2 ANQGSEA. The CDR3 is 13 amino acids. J was trimmed by 4 bases and V by 5 bases; bases with no gene match: 3. The CDR3, as DNA: TGCAGCGTTCGGGACAGGGGGACCTATGGCTACACCTTC. This translates into CSVRDRGTYGYTF.

CDR3 loop: CASSIRPPSSGANVLTF. The CDR3 DNA follows: TGTGCCAGTAGTATACGGCCACCTAGCTCTGGGGCCAACGTCCTGACTTTC. The chain uses TRBV19 and TRBJ2-6; D unresolved. This CDR3 is 17 amino acids long. Trimming took off 2 bases at V and 0 bases at J, with 11 bases between the two ends. From germline, CDR1 is LNHDA and CDR2 SQIVND (reference sequence).

The chain joins TRBV6-5 to TRBJ1-5, with a weak D call TRBD1 (5 bases). Trimming removed 0 bases at V and 4 bases at J, with 10 bases between. Looked up from germline, CDR1 is MNHEY and CDR2 is SVGAGI. The CDR3 extends over 15 amino acids. This CDR3 is CASSYSGDSNQPQHF. CDR3 in DNA: TGTGCCAGCAGTTACTCGGGGGACTCTAATCAGCCCCAGCATTTT.

The V call is TRBV18, the J call TRBJ2-5; D tentatively reads TRBD1 or TRBD2 (5 bases each). The CDR3 spans 16 residues. Germline CDR1 reads KGHSH; CDR2 reads LQKENI. V was clipped by 2 bases and J by 4 bases, with 17 bases between them. The DNA for the CDR3 is TGTGCCAGCTCACCAAAACTAGTTTCAGGGAGAGAGACCCAGTACTTC. As protein: CASSPKLVSGRETQYF. The entire variable domain, with the rest obtained from reference TRBV18 and TRBJ2-5, is as follows: NAGVMQNPRHLVRRRGQEARLRCSPMKGHSHVYWYRQLPEEGLKFMVYLQKENIIDESGMPKERFSAEFPKEGPSILRIQQVVRGDSAAYFCASSPKLVSGRETQYFGPGTRLLVL.

The chain is built from TRBV27 and TRBJ2-3, with D possibly being TRBD2 (5 bases). Trimming took off 3 bases at V and 5 bases at J, with 12 bases between the two ends. The CDR3 is made up of 14 amino acids. The germline V gene encodes CDR1 MNHEY and CDR2 SMNVEV (reference sequence). The CDR3: CASSFLRTGDTQYF. The CDR3 DNA follows: TGTGCCAGCAGTTTCCTTAGGACTGGAGATACGCAGTATTTT.

This sequence joins TRBV28 and TRBJ2-4; D ambiguous. The germline V and J ends were trimmed by 6 bases and 1 base, with 10 bases remaining between them. The length of the CDR3 is 14 residues. From germline, CDR1 is MDHEN and CDR2 SYDVKM. The CDR3 region has the DNA TGTGCCAGCAGGGGGTTGGGTGCCAAAAACATTCAGTACTTC. Amino acid sequence: CASRGLGAKNIQYF.

The rearrangement uses TRBV6-1 and TRBJ1-2; D is ambiguous. This CDR3 is built from 12 residues. CDR1 is MNHNS, CDR2 SASEGT, per germline. Deletions cut 8 bases from V and 0 bases from J, with 7 bases between. The CDR3 here is CASLRSNYGYTF. The DNA for the CDR3 is TGTGCCAGCTTGCGATCTAACTATGGCTACACCTTC.

The chain links TRBV7-9 to TRBJ1-2; unclear D gene. The CDR3 is made up of 14 amino acids. Germline V gene data show CDR1 as SEHNR and CDR2 as FQNEAQ (reference sequence). V lost 0 bases, J lost 4 bases, and 9 bases lay in between. CDR3 protein: CASSLAGGPYGYTF. Written as DNA, the CDR3 is TGTGCCAGCAGCTTAGCGGGAGGGCCCTATGGCTACACCTTC.

The chain carries TRBV6-1 and TRBJ1-1; unclear D gene. This CDR3 contains 11 residues. The germline gives CDR1 MNHNS, CDR2 SASEGT. Trimming cost V 6 bases and J 6 bases, with 8 bases left between them. The CDR3 sequence: CASRTDSEAFF. CDR3 coding DNA: TGTGCCAGCAGGACGGACTCTGAAGCTTTCTTT.

The J gene is TRBJ1-4, the V gene TRBV18; 8 bases line up with TRBD1. Germline trimming cut 4 bases from V and 2 bases from J; bases unmatched to any gene: 3. The germline V gene has CDR1 KGHSH and CDR2 LQKENI. The length of the CDR3 is 15 residues. The CDR3 loop is CASSQAGGTNEKLFF. In DNA form, the CDR3 reads TGTGCCAGCTCACAAGCAGGGGGCACTAATGAAAAACTGTTTTTT. The variable domain in full, completed from reference TRBV18 and TRBJ1-4, reads NAGVMQNPRHLVRRRGQEARLRCSPMKGHSHVYWYRQLPEEGLKFMVYLQKENIIDESGMPKERFSAEFPKEGPSILRIQQVVRGDSAAYFCASSQAGGTNEKLFFGSGTQLSVL.

The rearrangement links TRBV2 to TRBJ1-2; D possibly corresponds to TRBD1 (5 bases). The germline V and J ends were trimmed by 2 bases and 6 bases, with 13 bases remaining between them. Per the germline V gene, CDR1 is SNHLY and CDR2 is FYNNEI. This CDR3 is 14 amino acids long. The CDR3 DNA follows: TGTGCCAGCAGTGAACGGGCAGGGAGTAATGGCTACACCTTC. Translating gives CASSERAGSNGYTF. The full variable domain, completed using reference TRBV2 and TRBJ1-2, is EPEVTQTPSHQVTQMGQEVILRCVPISNHLYFYWYRQILGQKVEFLVSFYNNEISEKSEIFDDQFSVERPDGSNFTLKIRSTKLEDSAMYFCASSERAGSNGYTFGSGTRLTVV.

The V and J genes are TRBV2 and TRBJ1-1; D is uncertain. The CDR3 has 14 amino acids. In germline, CDR1 is SNHLY, CDR2 FYNNEI. V shed 8 bases and J shed 1 base, with 14 bases lying between them. The CDR3 bases are TGTGCCAGCCCTGACGATTGGACGAACACTGAAGCTTTCTTT. Its translation: CASPDDWTNTEAFF. Based on the CDR3 plus reference TRBV2 and TRBJ1-1, the full variable domain is EPEVTQTPSHQVTQMGQEVILRCVPISNHLYFYWYRQILGQKVEFLVSFYNNEISEKSEIFDDQFSVERPDGSNFTLKIRSTKLEDSAMYFCASPDDWTNTEAFFGQGTRLTVV.

CDR3 coding DNA: TGTGCCAGCCAAATGGTCTGGCAGGCCGAATCCTATAATTCACCCCTCCACTTT. Translating gives CASQMVWQAESYNSPLHF. The chain has TRBV27 and TRBJ1-6; no clear D. Germline-derived CDR1 and CDR2 are MNHEY and SMNVEV (reference sequence). This CDR3 has 18 residues. The V end lost 8 bases, the J end lost 1 base, and 21 bases lay between the germline ends.

This chain joins TRBV6-5 and TRBJ2-3, with D uncertain. The V and J ends lost 6 bases and 6 bases respectively, with 13 bases between them. CDR1 is MNHEY and CDR2 is SVGAGI in the germline V gene. CDR3 length: 13 residues. The CDR3 nucleotides are TGTGCCAGCAGCCTCCGACCTGGGGATACGCAGTATTTT. Protein product: CASSLRPGDTQYF.

V is TRBV4-2 and J is TRBJ1-2; D is perhaps TRBD1 (5 bases). This CDR3 is 14 amino acids long. Trimming took 4 bases from V and 4 from J, leaving 13 bases between them. The germline V gene has CDR1 LGHNA and CDR2 YNFKEQ. The CDR3 protein is CASSPAGEAYGYTF. In nucleotides, the CDR3 is TGTGCCAGCAGCCCAGCGGGGGAAGCCTATGGCTACACCTTC.

This sequence joins TRBV28 and TRBJ1-1; D remains ambiguous. Trimming pared 10 bases from V and 2 bases from J, leaving 11 bases between. CDR1 is MDHEN and CDR2 is SYDVKM in the germline V gene. There are 12 residues in the CDR3. The CDR3 here is CATREGNTEAFF. The CDR3 DNA sequence: TGTGCCACCCGGGAGGGCAACACTGAAGCTTTCTTT. The full variable domain, its missing parts supplied by reference TRBV28 and TRBJ1-1, is DVKVTQSSRYLVKRTGEKVFLECVQDMDHENMFWYRQDPGLGLRLIYFSYDVKMKEKGDIPEGYSVSREKKERFSLILESASTNQTSMYLCATREGNTEAFFGQGTRLTVV.

This CDR3 reads CASSPPRPNYGYTF. The CDR3 coding sequence is TGTGCCAGCAGCCCCCCCAGGCCTAACTATGGCTACACCTTC. The gene calls are TRBV6-6 and TRBJ1-2, with D uncertain. Germline CDR1 is MNHNY and CDR2 is SVGAGI (reference sequence). The V end lost 6 bases, the J end lost 0 bases, and 11 bases lay between the germline ends. This CDR3 comprises 14 residues.

The genes are TRBV7-2 and TRBJ1-4; 10 nucleotides agree with TRBD1. Trimming took 5 bases from V and 8 from J; bases not matched to a gene: 8. Germline V gene data show CDR1 as SGHTA and CDR2 as FQGNSA. The CDR3 has 15 residues. The CDR3 nucleotides read TGTGCCAGCAGCCTGGGACAGGGGTATTGGGAAAAACTGTTTTTT. Protein: CASSLGQGYWEKLFF.

V gene TRBV28 combines with J gene TRBJ1-4; no firm D call. The CDR3 contains 15 residues. V dropped 3 bases and J dropped 1 base, with 9 bases sitting between them. Germline V gene lookup returns CDR1 MDHEN and CDR2 SYDVKM. CDR3 region: CASSFKGITNEKLFF. The CDR3 bases are TGTGCCAGCAGTTTCAAGGGTATAACTAATGAAAAACTGTTTTTT.

The gene calls are TRBV19 and TRBJ1-5; D is possibly TRBD1 (6 bases). This CDR3 region has 14 residues. Between the trimmed V and J ends, which lost 3 bases and 3 bases, there was a span of 9 bases. The V gene's germline CDR1 is LNHDA and CDR2 SQIVND (reference sequence). CDR3 sequence (DNA): TGTGCCAGTAGTATGGACAGACTCAATCAGCCCCAGCATTTT. This translates into CASSMDRLNQPQHF.